This entry lists 20 T cell receptor beta chains sequenced from one sample in a study of T cells in Graves' hyperthyroidism and ophthalmopathy (dated by TCRdb to the late 2010s). The library was generated by multiplex PCR. Reads for this sample came from an Illumina HiSeq 2000. TCR beta CDR3 regions were amplified from RNA transcripts. A first-round RT-PCR of the TCR CDR3 used the HTBI primer set with the Qiagen OneStep RT-PCR kit. TCRdb reworked the public reads: Q25 trimming with fastp, MiXCR clone assembly, productive beta chains retained. Each entry is one CDR3 protein sequence, shown with its most common DNA and genes. For this sample the table gives approximately 420,000 distinct CDR3 sequences, of which roughly 15% were detected only once. The biggest ten clones account for more than 4.5% of the sample. The source material was blood. The receptors come from a woman between 18 and 30 years old with Graves' hyperthyroidism.

This clonotype was detected ten times or more. V is TRBV6-1 and J is TRBJ2-7; 7 positions match TRBD1. The CDR3 length is 14 residues. Per the germline V gene, CDR1 is MNHNS and CDR2 is SASEGT. The ends lost 5 bases at V and 3 bases at J; junction bases unmatched: 7. The CDR3 is CASSPRDSFYEQYF. DNA for the CDR3: TGTGCCAGCAGTCCACGGGACAGTTTCTACGAGCAGTACTTC.

This clonotype was detected many times. One end of the junction varies from germline; a read error may be responsible. The chain recombines TRBV11-2 with TRBJ2-5; the D is unclear. This CDR3 contains 14 residues. Germline V gene data show CDR1 as SGHAT and CDR2 as FQNNGV. CDR3 protein: CVSSLVVTAGTQYF. The CDR3, as DNA: TGTGTCAGCAGCTTAGTGGTCACAGCAGGGACCCAGTACTTC.

This clonotype came up many times. CDR3 residues: CASSPRGRTEKLFF. The CDR3 DNA follows: TGTGCCAGCAGCCCCAGGGGGCGCACTGAAAAACTGTTTTTT. V usage is TRBV27 and J usage is TRBJ1-4, with 8 nucleotides matching TRBD1. The CDR3 extends over 14 amino acids. Germline lookup yields CDR1 MNHEY and CDR2 SMNVEV (reference sequence). The J segment lost 7 bases and the V segment lost 6 bases, leaving 7 bases of the junction unmatched.

This clonotype came up many times. The chain uses TRBV27 and TRBJ2-1, with TRBD1 identical over 9 bases. The CDR3 sequence is 15 residues long. Per germline, CDR1 MNHEY and CDR2 SMNVEV (reference sequence). Trimming at V came to 4 bases and at J to 7 bases, leaving 8 bases not matched to a gene. The CDR3: CASSSAGTGWNEQFF. CDR3 bases: TGTGCCAGCAGTTCCGCCGGGACAGGGTGGAATGAGCAGTTCTTC.

CDR3 region: CAIGQDNQPQHF. Here the CDR3 DNA reads TGTGCCATCGGACAGGACAATCAGCCCCAGCATTTT. This chain uses TRBV19 with TRBJ1-5; TRBD1 aligns across 7 bases. Germline V gene sequence: CDR1 LNHDA, CDR2 SQIVND (reference sequence). The CDR3 is 12 amino acids. The V segment lost 10 bases and the J segment 3 bases; nucleotides outside the gene matches: 3.

Many counts were recorded for this clonotype. The V call is TRBV5-5, the J call TRBJ1-6; TRBD1 might be the D (6 bases). The germline V gene encodes CDR1 SGHKS and CDR2 YYEKEE (reference sequence). Trimming took 0 bases from V and 8 from J, leaving 9 bases between them. This CDR3 spans 14 amino acids. CDR3 residues: CASSLEGGDSPLHF. The CDR3 nucleotides are TGTGCCAGCAGCTTGGAAGGGGGGGATTCACCCCTCCACTTT.

This clonotype was recorded many times. CDR3 in DNA: TGTGCCAGCAGTCAGCGAGGGGGGTCCGATGAGCAGTTCTTC. Translation gives CASSQRGGSDEQFF. V usage is TRBV28 and J usage is TRBJ2-1, with D perhaps TRBD1 or TRBD2 (6 bases each). The CDR3 covers 14 residues. Trimming cost V 5 bases and J 8 bases, with 16 bases left between them. CDR1 is MDHEN and CDR2 is SYDVKM in the germline V gene.

The CDR3 DNA sequence: TGTGCCAGCAGCGCCCGCTTAGTGGGGGCTGAAGCTTTCTTT. Amino acids: CASSARLVGAEAFF. The genes are TRBV9 and TRBJ1-1, with a tentative D call TRBD1 (5 bases). Germline values: CDR1 SGDLS, CDR2 YYNGEE. The CDR3 has 14 residues. With 3 bases removed from V and 6 bases from J, the gap between germline ends came to 15 bases.

This clonotype appeared a few times. The rearrangement links TRBV6-2 or TRBV6-3 to TRBJ2-3; TRBD2 agrees at 14 bases. The CDR3 contains 18 residues. The V and J ends lost 2 bases and 9 bases, in that order; junction bases with no gene match: 13. In germline, CDR1 is MNHEY, CDR2 SVGEGT. The CDR3 DNA is TGTGCCAGCAGTTACAGCGGGGGACTAGCGGGAGCAGCCGGCACGCAGTATTTT. Protein: CASSYSGGLAGAAGTQYF.

The chain carries TRBV28 and TRBJ2-4; 10 nucleotides line up with TRBD2. CDR1 and CDR2 from the germline V gene are MDHEN and SYDVKM. This CDR3 has 17 amino acids. V trimming: 5 bases; J trimming: 0 bases; junction bases outside the gene matches: 7. CDR3 nucleotides: TGTGCCAGCAGTCCCAGCGGGAGGGCCCTAGCCAAAAACATTCAGTACTTC. Translated: CASSPSGRALAKNIQYF.

CDR3 in amino acids: CASSLSGSGSHEQYF. The CDR3 DNA is TGCGCCAGCAGCTTGTCTGGTAGCGGGAGTCACGAGCAGTACTTC. The V call is TRBV5-1, the J call TRBJ2-7, with 9 bases aligning to TRBD2. Germline V lookup: CDR1 SGHRS, CDR2 YFSETQ. This CDR3 has 15 residues. V trimming: 1 base; J trimming: 5 bases; junction bases outside the gene matches: 7.

This chain links TRBV19 with TRBJ2-5; D possibly corresponds to TRBD2 (6 bases). V dropped 1 base and J dropped 4 bases, with 10 bases sitting between them. The germline V gene encodes CDR1 LNHDA and CDR2 SQIVND (reference sequence). The CDR3 covers 14 residues. This chain's CDR3 is CASSIVGGGETQYF. The DNA for the CDR3 is TGTGCCAGTAGTATAGTGGGAGGTGGAGAGACCCAGTACTTC.

This clonotype was recorded at least ten times. The chain uses TRBV19 and TRBJ2-3; D gene uncertain. V was cut by 3 bases and J by 0 bases, with 16 bases left in between. This CDR3 has 17 amino acids. Germline V gives CDR1 LNHDA, CDR2 SQIVND (reference sequence). The CDR3 here is CASSMDPPGGSTDTQYF. In DNA form, the CDR3 reads TGTGCCAGTAGTATGGATCCCCCTGGCGGAAGCACAGATACGCAGTATTTT.

The chain is built from TRBV4-3 and TRBJ2-1; 9 positions agree with TRBD2. CDR1 and CDR2 (germline): LGHNA, YSLEER. Trimming removed 0 bases from V and 9 bases from J; junction bases left unmatched: 12. There are 17 residues in the CDR3. Here the CDR3 DNA reads TGCGCCAGCAGCCAAGATCATTCCAGCGGGAGGTGGAGTGAGCAGTTCTTC. It specifies CASSQDHSSGRWSEQFF.

This clonotype has a count of ten or more. The CDR3 bases are TGTGCCAGCTCACCAACGAAGAACACTGAAGCTTTCTTT. Translated: CASSPTKNTEAFF. This rearrangement joins TRBV18 to TRBJ1-1; no reliable D call. The CDR3 is 13 amino acids. With 2 bases removed from V and 1 base from J, the gap between germline ends came to 5 bases. Germline CDR1 KGHSH, CDR2 LQKENI.

This clonotype was recorded at least ten times. The chain uses TRBV2 and TRBJ2-1; D uncertain. CDR1 is SNHLY and CDR2 is FYNNEI in the germline V gene. This CDR3 has 14 residues. V dropped 3 bases and J dropped 0 bases, with 6 bases sitting between them. Here the CDR3 DNA reads TGTGCCAGCAGTGACAGAATCTCCTACAATGAGCAGTTCTTC. Its protein is CASSDRISYNEQFF.

CDR3 DNA sequence: TGTGCCAGCAGTTATAATCCCGAAGAAGGGGGAGAAGTGTTCTTC. As protein: CASSYNPEEGGEVFF. This chain uses TRBV6-2 or TRBV6-3 with TRBJ2-1, with D possibly TRBD1 on 6 matching bases. In germline, CDR1 is MNHEY, CDR2 SVGEGT. This CDR3 is 15 amino acids long. V lost 3 bases, J lost 15 bases, and 24 bases lay in between.

This clonotype was counted at least ten times. V and J are TRBV18 and TRBJ2-7; D gene ambiguous. The CDR3 spans 13 residues. The V gene's germline CDR1 is KGHSH and CDR2 LQKENI. V lost 3 bases, J lost 0 bases, and 6 bases lay in between. In DNA, the CDR3 is TGTGCCAGCTCACCCCCGGACTCCTACGAGCAGTACTTC. Its translation is CASSPPDSYEQYF. The full variable domain, its missing parts supplied by reference TRBV18 and TRBJ2-7, is NAGVMQNPRHLVRRRGQEARLRCSPMKGHSHVYWYRQLPEEGLKFMVYLQKENIIDESGMPKERFSAEFPKEGPSILRIQQVVRGDSAAYFCASSPPDSYEQYFGPGTRLTVT.

This clonotype was seen at least ten times. The rearrangement joins TRBV6-2 or TRBV6-3 to TRBJ2-1; 9 nucleotides align to TRBD2. The CDR3 extends over 14 amino acids. Germline CDR1 and CDR2: MNHEY and SVGEGT. With V trimmed by 7 bases and J by 7 bases, 8 bases remained unmatched. The DNA of the CDR3 is TGTGCCAGCACACCTAGCGGGAATTATAATGAGCAGTTCTTC. Translated, it gives CASTPSGNYNEQFF.

Concerning this clonotype itself: This CDR3 is missing its conserved last phenylalanine or tryptophan, likely due to a read error. This sequence joins TRBV9 and TRBJ2-7; D is unclear. Germline CDR1 reads SGDLS; CDR2 reads YYNGEE. Trimming stripped 0 bases from V and 3 bases from J, with 7 bases between. CDR3 length: 13 residues. This CDR3 is CASSVVPGYEQYL. CDR3 DNA: TGTGCCAGCAGCGTAGTTCCAGGCTACGAGCAGTACCTC.